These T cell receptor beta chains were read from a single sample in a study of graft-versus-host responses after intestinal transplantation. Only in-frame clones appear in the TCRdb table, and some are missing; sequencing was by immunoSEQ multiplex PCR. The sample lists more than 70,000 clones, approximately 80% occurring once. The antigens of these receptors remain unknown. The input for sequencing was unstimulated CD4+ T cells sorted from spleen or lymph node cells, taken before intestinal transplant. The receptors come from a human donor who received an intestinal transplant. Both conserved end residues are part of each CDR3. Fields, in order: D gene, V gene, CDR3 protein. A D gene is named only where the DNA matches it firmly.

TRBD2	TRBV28	CASSGGDSPSGIYEQYF
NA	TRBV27	CASSLYGVADQPQHF
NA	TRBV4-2	CASSQERDTQYF
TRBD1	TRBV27	CASSPTGVNTEAFF
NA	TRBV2	CASMGRKAGQYNEQFF
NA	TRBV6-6	CASSDTAGWGYTF
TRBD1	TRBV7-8	CASSLLRGQTEAFF
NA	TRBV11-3	CASSRFGGDEQFF
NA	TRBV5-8	CASRPRGPQETQYF
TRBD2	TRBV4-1	CASSRGGARETQYF
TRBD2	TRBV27	CASSLSPSGGYEQYF
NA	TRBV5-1	CASSLRQNPLYEQYF
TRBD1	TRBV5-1	CASSKRTGGTDTQYF
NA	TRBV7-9	CASSLGPEQGGEQYF
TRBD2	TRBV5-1	CASSSGTSGSMGYNEQFF
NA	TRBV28	CASSLRLRGGGEQFF
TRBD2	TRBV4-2	CASSTSGAVAKNIQYF
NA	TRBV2	CASFPGAPDTQYF
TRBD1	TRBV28	CASSPGTVGANYGYTF
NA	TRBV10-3	CAISESGRRVEQYF
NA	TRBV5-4	CASSFGTHQETQYF
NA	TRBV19	CASSIWQENEKLFF
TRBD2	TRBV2	CASRGNPSGRGTDTQYF
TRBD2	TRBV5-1	CASSPTPWTSGSYNEQFF
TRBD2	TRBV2	CASSQRGGWADTQYF
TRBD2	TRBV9	CASSVGFGLAGIRNEQFF
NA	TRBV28	CASSLRSLEQYF
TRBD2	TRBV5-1	CASSSGLAGEGDTQYF
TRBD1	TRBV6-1	CASARGQTNTGELFF
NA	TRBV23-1	CASSQRGEGRCQPQHF
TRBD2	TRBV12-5	CASGRGTATSGRDRYF
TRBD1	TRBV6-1	CASRTGEGLSYEQYF
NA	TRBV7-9	CASSQQRANKVMYGYTF
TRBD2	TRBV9	CASSARTSGRLNEQYF
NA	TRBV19	CASSRLQGFYGYTF
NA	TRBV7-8	CASRSIFDSAELDTQYF
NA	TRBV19	CASSIDGGEEAFF
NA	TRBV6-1	CASSSQGLGNTEAFF
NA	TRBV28	CASSFRSGGRNQPQHF
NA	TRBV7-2	CASSLDGFVNEQYF
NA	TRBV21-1	CASSKGNRGDQPQHF
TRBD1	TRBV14	CASSQVPDRGDSPLHF
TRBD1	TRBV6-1	CASTKGQASYEQYF
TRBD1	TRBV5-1	CASSLYTGQGETQYF
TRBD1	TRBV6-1	CASSITGGSTDTQYF
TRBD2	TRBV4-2	CASSQRASGSTDTQYF